Listed below are T cell receptor beta chains from one sample, sequenced in a study of beta chain features in type 1 diabetes. Assay: immunoSEQ multiplex PCR; the TCRdb copy retains only in-frame clones and omits some. The sample lists 350,000 to 450,000 clones, about 14% occurring once. Sequenced sample: naive CD4+ T cells from blood. All receptors derive from a young woman in good health. Both conserved end residues are part of each CDR3. Fields, in order: clone size, CDR3 length, D gene, J gene, V gene, CDR3 DNA, CDR3 protein. A D gene is named only where the DNA matches it firmly. Some rows mark clone size as missing; the rest say once, few, many or name a class of expanded clone.

clone_size: few
cdr3_length: 15
d_call: NA
j_call: TRBJ2-7
v_call: TRBV6-1
cdr3_nt: TGTGCCAGCAGGGGGACTGTCCTGTTCTCCTACGAGCAGTACTTC
cdr3_aa: CASRGTVLFSYEQYF

clone_size: NA
cdr3_length: 13
d_call: TRBD1
j_call: TRBJ1-2
v_call: TRBV29-1
cdr3_nt: TGCAGCGTTCCAAGACAGGGGGCGGAAGGCTACACCTTC
cdr3_aa: CSVPRQGAEGYTF

clone_size: NA
cdr3_length: 13
d_call: TRBD1
j_call: TRBJ2-5
v_call: TRBV29-1
cdr3_nt: TGCAGCGCTAACAGGGGGAATCAAGAGACCCAGTACTTC
cdr3_aa: CSANRGNQETQYF

clone_size: NA
cdr3_length: 11
d_call: NA
j_call: TRBJ2-1
v_call: TRBV19
cdr3_nt: TGTGCCAGTAGAACTAACTCTGAGCAGTTCTTC
cdr3_aa: CASRTNSEQFF

clone_size: NA
cdr3_length: 15
d_call: NA
j_call: TRBJ1-5
v_call: TRBV28
cdr3_nt: TGTGCCAGCAGTTTTCCCAGGGTCTCTAATCAGCCCCAGCATTTT
cdr3_aa: CASSFPRVSNQPQHF

clone_size: NA
cdr3_length: 17
d_call: TRBD1
j_call: TRBJ1-1
v_call: TRBV18
cdr3_nt: TGTGCCAGCTCACGCCCCGGGACAGGGTCCATGAACACTGAAGCTTTCTTT
cdr3_aa: CASSRPGTGSMNTEAFF

clone_size: NA
cdr3_length: 15
d_call: NA
j_call: TRBJ2-7
v_call: TRBV5-4
cdr3_nt: TGTGCCAGCAGCACCCCCCGGGACACTCTCTACGAGCAGTACTTC
cdr3_aa: CASSTPRDTLYEQYF

clone_size: NA
cdr3_length: 15
d_call: TRBD2
j_call: TRBJ2-3
v_call: TRBV9
cdr3_nt: TGTGCCAGCAGCCATAGCGGGCTCAGCACAGATACGCAGTATTTT
cdr3_aa: CASSHSGLSTDTQYF

clone_size: NA
cdr3_length: 15
d_call: TRBD1
j_call: TRBJ2-1
v_call: TRBV29-1
cdr3_nt: TGCAGCGTCCGGGACAGTGAAGGTCTAGGCAATGAGCAGTTCTTC
cdr3_aa: CSVRDSEGLGNEQFF

clone_size: few
cdr3_length: 14
d_call: NA
j_call: TRBJ1-1
v_call: TRBV7-9
cdr3_nt: TGTGCCAGCAGCTGGGGACAATTGAACACTGAAGCTTTCTTT
cdr3_aa: CASSWGQLNTEAFF

clone_size: few
cdr3_length: 16
d_call: TRBD2
j_call: TRBJ2-3
v_call: TRBV10-3
cdr3_nt: TGTGCCATCAGCCTTATGACTAGCGTTGGCACAGATACGCAGTATTTT
cdr3_aa: CAISLMTSVGTDTQYF

clone_size: NA
cdr3_length: 14
d_call: TRBD1
j_call: TRBJ1-5
v_call: TRBV9
cdr3_nt: TGTGCCAGCAGCGTGGGGACAGGCGGTCAGCCCCAGCATTTT
cdr3_aa: CASSVGTGGQPQHF

clone_size: few
cdr3_length: 15
d_call: NA
j_call: TRBJ2-7
v_call: TRBV28
cdr3_nt: TGTGCCAGCAGTACTCCAGGGGAGTTACACTACGAGCAGTACTTC
cdr3_aa: CASSTPGELHYEQYF

clone_size: once
cdr3_length: 15
d_call: NA
j_call: TRBJ2-7
v_call: TRBV5-6
cdr3_nt: TGTGCCAGCAGCCTTCGGTCAACAGGAGGGTACGAGCAGTACTTC
cdr3_aa: CASSLRSTGGYEQYF

clone_size: NA
cdr3_length: 16
d_call: TRBD1
j_call: TRBJ1-5
v_call: TRBV7-2
cdr3_nt: TGTGCCAGCAGCCGCTACCGGGACAGGGTTAATCAGCCCCAGCATTTT
cdr3_aa: CASSRYRDRVNQPQHF

clone_size: few
cdr3_length: 17
d_call: TRBD1
j_call: TRBJ1-1
v_call: TRBV4-3
cdr3_nt: TGCGCCAGCAGCCCAAGGACAGGGACCCATGTGAACACTGAAGCTTTCTTT
cdr3_aa: CASSPRTGTHVNTEAFF

clone_size: NA
cdr3_length: 15
d_call: NA
j_call: TRBJ1-4
v_call: TRBV18
cdr3_nt: TGTGCCAGCTCACCACAGTCACAGGAAAATGAAAAACTGTTTTTT
cdr3_aa: CASSPQSQENEKLFF

clone_size: NA
cdr3_length: 14
d_call: NA
j_call: TRBJ2-1
v_call: TRBV11-1
cdr3_nt: TGTGCCAGCAGCTCCCGGACGGGGAACAATGAGCAGTTCTTC
cdr3_aa: CASSSRTGNNEQFF

clone_size: NA
cdr3_length: 14
d_call: TRBD2
j_call: TRBJ2-2
v_call: TRBV29-1
cdr3_nt: TGCAGCGTGAGCATAGGGAGGGTTTCCGGGGAGCTGTTTTTT
cdr3_aa: CSVSIGRVSGELFF

clone_size: few
cdr3_length: 13
d_call: NA
j_call: TRBJ1-1
v_call: TRBV6-5
cdr3_nt: TGTGCCAGCAGCTTCCAGGAGGGCACTGAAGCTTTCTTT
cdr3_aa: CASSFQEGTEAFF

clone_size: NA
cdr3_length: 15
d_call: NA
j_call: TRBJ2-1
v_call: TRBV2
cdr3_nt: TGTGCCAGCAGTGAAGGCGTAGGAGCCTACAATGAGCAGTTCTTC
cdr3_aa: CASSEGVGAYNEQFF

clone_size: NA
cdr3_length: 15
d_call: NA
j_call: TRBJ1-2
v_call: TRBV25-1
cdr3_nt: TGTGCCAGCAGTGACAGGGCCGGGTCCCGAGGCGGCTACACCTTC
cdr3_aa: CASSDRAGSRGGYTF